This TCR beta chain originates from a study of cytomegalovirus exposure and HLA in healthy donors. Regarding the study as a whole: CMV antigen specificity of a few CMV-associated chains was confirmed in vitro.

The primer mix had 60 Vbeta and 13 Jbeta primers. This table comes from immunoSEQ multiplex PCR, and its TCRdb copy is limited to in-frame clones, with some not included. The sample records 100,000 to 150,000 clones, roughly 77% being singletons. The CDR3 contains 14 residues. Germline CDR1 and CDR2: LNHNV and YYDKDF (reference sequence). Between the trimmed V and J ends, which lost 0 bases and 0 bases, there was a span of 6 bases. Note on this clone: Its antigen is as yet unknown.

V is TRBV15 and J is TRBJ2-7, with D perhaps matching TRBD2 (5 bases). The source material was PBMCs. The clonotype originates from a woman in her thirties or forties in good health and CMV-seropositive. In nucleotides, the CDR3 is TGTGCCACCAGCAGAGACGGAGGCTCCTACGAGCAGTACTTC. The encoded protein is CATSRDGGSYEQYF. Using reference TRBV15 and TRBJ2-7 for the parts outside the CDR3, the full variable domain is DAMVIQNPRYQVTQFGKPVTLSCSQTLNHNVMYWYQQKSSQAPKLLFHYYDKDFNNEADTPDNFQSRRPNTSFCFLDIRSPGLGDTAMYLCATSRDGGSYEQYFGPGTRLTVT.